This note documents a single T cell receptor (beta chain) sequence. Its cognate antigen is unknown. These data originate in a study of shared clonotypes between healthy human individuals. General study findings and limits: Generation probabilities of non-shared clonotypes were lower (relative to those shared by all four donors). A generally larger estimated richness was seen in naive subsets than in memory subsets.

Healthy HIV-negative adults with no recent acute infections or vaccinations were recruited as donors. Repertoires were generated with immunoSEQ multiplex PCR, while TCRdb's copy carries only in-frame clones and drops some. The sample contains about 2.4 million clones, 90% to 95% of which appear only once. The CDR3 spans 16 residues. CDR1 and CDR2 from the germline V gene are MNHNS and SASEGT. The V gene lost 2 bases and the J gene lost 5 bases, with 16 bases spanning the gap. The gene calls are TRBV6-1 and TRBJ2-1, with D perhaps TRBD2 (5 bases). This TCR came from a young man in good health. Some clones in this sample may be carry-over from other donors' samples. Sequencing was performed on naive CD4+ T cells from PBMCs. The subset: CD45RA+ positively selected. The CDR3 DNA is TGTGCCAGCAGTGAAACTAGAACGAGGGTTCACAATGAGCAGTTCTTC. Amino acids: CASSETRTRVHNEQFF.